The 5 T cell receptor beta chains in this list originate from one sample, sequenced in a study of T cells after somatic rescue of genetic block. Libraries were prepared by immunoSEQ multiplex PCR; TCRdb keeps only in-frame clonotypes and omits some of them. The table has 14,000 to 15,000 clones, 71% seen once. The specimen was peripheral blood mononuclear cells (PBMCs). Receptors originate from a man between 18 and 35 years old.

The chain is built from TRBV5-8 and TRBJ1-6; possibly TRBD1 for D (6 bases). The CDR3 has 12 amino acids. Trimming cost V 5 bases and J 9 bases, with 9 bases left between them. Germline CDR1 is SGHTS and CDR2 is YDEGEE. The CDR3 is CASSLTGSPLHF. In nucleotides, the CDR3 is TGTGCCAGCAGTTTGACAGGTTCACCCCTCCACTTT. Using reference TRBV5-8 and TRBJ1-6 for the parts outside the CDR3, the full variable domain is EAGVTQSPTHLIKTRGQQATLRCSPISGHTSVYWYQQALGLGLQFLLWYDEGEERNRGNFPPRFSGRQFPNYSSELNVNALELEDSALYLCASSLTGSPLHFGNGTRLTVT.

By frequency in the sample, this clone is medium-sized (0.01 to 0.1%). The genes are TRBV6-6 and TRBJ1-6; D is unclear. V was shortened by 10 bases and J by 7 bases, with 11 bases between the two germline ends. Germline-derived CDR1 and CDR2 are MNHNY and SVGAGI (reference sequence). This CDR3 spans 12 amino acids. The CDR3 reads CATRGVNSPLHF. The CDR3 DNA reads as TGTGCCACCCGCGGGGTAAATTCACCCCTCCACTTT.

A remark on this clone: Other DNA sequences of this sample code for an identical CDR3. The V and J genes are TRBV27 and TRBJ2-5, with D possibly being TRBD1 or TRBD2 (6 bases each). CDR1 MNHEY and CDR2 SMNVEV come from the germline V gene (reference sequence). V dropped 1 base and J dropped 5 bases, with 11 bases sitting between them. There are 14 residues in the CDR3. CDR3 sequence reads: CASSLLGGGETQYF. The DNA for the CDR3 is TGTGCCAGCAGTTTATTGGGGGGCGGGGAGACCCAGTACTTC.

The CDR3 loop reads CASTGGSYEQYF. The DNA for the CDR3 is TGTGCCAGCACCGGGGGATCCTACGAGCAGTACTTC. The chain employs TRBV6-1 and TRBJ2-7; a weak D match, TRBD2 (6 bases). The CDR3 has 12 amino acids. Per the germline V gene, CDR1 is MNHNS and CDR2 is SASEGT. Trimming stripped 7 bases from V and 1 base from J, with 8 bases between.

This clone has more than one count but fewer than ten. The chain has TRBV15 and TRBJ2-7; possibly TRBD2 for D (6 bases). This CDR3 has 13 residues. Trimming removed 11 bases at V and 0 bases at J, with 14 bases between. The germline CDR1 and CDR2 sequences are LNHNV and YYDKDF (reference sequence). CDR3 loop: CAVGRGSSYEQYF. CDR3 bases: TGTGCCGTTGGGCGGGGAAGCTCCTACGAGCAGTACTTC. The whole variable domain, remainder taken from reference TRBV15 and TRBJ2-7, is DAMVIQNPRYQVTQFGKPVTLSCSQTLNHNVMYWYQQKSSQAPKLLFHYYDKDFNNEADTPDNFQSRRPNTSFCFLDIRSPGLGDTAMYLCAVGRGSSYEQYFGPGTRLTVT.